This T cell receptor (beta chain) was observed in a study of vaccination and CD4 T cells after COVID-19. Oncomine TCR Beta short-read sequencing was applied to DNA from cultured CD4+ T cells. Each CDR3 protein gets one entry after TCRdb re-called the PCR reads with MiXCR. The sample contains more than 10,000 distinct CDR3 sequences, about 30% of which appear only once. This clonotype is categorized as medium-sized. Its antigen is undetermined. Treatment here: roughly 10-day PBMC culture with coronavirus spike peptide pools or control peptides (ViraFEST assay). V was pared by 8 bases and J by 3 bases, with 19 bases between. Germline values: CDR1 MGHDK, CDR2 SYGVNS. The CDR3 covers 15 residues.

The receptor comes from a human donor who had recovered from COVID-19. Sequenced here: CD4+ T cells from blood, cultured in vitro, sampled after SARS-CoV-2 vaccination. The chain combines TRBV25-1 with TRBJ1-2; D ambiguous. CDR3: CASLRRRQKYYGYTF. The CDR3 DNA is TGTGCCAGCCTCCGCCGGCGGCAGAAATACTATGGCTACACCTTC.